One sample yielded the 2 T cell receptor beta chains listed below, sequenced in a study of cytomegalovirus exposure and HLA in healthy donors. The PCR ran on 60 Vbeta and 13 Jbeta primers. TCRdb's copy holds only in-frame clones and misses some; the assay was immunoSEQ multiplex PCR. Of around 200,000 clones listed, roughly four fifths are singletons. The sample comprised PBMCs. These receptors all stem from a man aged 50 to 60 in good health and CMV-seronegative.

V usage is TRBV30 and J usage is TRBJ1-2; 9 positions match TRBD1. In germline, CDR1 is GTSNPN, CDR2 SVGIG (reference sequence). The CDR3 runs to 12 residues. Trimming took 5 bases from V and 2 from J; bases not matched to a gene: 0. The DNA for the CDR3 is TGTGCCTGGGGACAGGGGAACTATGGCTACACCTTC. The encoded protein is CAWGQGNYGYTF.

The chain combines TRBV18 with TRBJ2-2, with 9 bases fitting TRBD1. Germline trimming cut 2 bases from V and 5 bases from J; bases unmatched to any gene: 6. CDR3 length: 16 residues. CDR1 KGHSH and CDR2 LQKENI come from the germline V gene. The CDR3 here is CASSPSGQGGTGELFF. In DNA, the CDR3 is TGTGCCAGCTCACCATCGGGACAGGGTGGTACCGGGGAGCTGTTTTTT.